This entry is about one TCR beta chain. This sample is part of a study of blood T cell repertoires in COVID-19. Sequenced by immunoSEQ multiplex PCR; TCRdb stores in-frame clones only, minus some. Here the sample spans over 110,000 clones, 81% being singletons. This CDR3 has 15 residues. Germline V gene lookup returns CDR1 PRHDT and CDR2 FYEKMQ (reference sequence). V was pared by 1 base and J by 1 base, with 2 bases of the junction left unmatched. This TCR was sampled from a human donor in a cohort sampled during active COVID-19. The chain combines TRBV13 with TRBJ2-7; 9 nucleotides align to TRBD1. Sequencing was carried out using peripheral blood. The CDR3 nucleotides read TGTGCCAGCAGCTTAGACGGGACAGGGTCCTACGAGCAGTACTTC. This translates into CASSLDGTGSYEQYF. Full variable domain (outside the CDR3, taken from reference TRBV13 and TRBJ2-7): AAGVIQSPRHLIKEKRETATLKCYPIPRHDTVYWYQQGPGQDPQFLISFYEKMQSDKGSIPDRFSAQQFSDYHSELNMSSLELGDSALYFCASSLDGTGSYEQYFGPGTRLTVT.